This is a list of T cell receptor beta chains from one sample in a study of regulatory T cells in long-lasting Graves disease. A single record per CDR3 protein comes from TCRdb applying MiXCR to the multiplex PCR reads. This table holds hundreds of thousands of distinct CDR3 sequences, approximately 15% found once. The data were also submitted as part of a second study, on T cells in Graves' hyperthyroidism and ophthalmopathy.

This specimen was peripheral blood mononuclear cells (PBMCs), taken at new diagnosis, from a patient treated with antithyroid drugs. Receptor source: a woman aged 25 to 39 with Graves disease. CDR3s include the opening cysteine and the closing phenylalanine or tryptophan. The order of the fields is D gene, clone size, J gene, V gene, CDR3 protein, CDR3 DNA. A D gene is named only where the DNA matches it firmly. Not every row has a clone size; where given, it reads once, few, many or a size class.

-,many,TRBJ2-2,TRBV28,CASSYGLRRRAGELFF,TGTGCCAGCAGTTACGGACTCCGTCGGAGGGCCGGGGAGCTGTTTTTT
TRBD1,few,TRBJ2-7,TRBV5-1,CASSSQGVRGYEQYF,TGCGCCAGCAGCTCGCAGGGGGTTAGGGGCTACGAGCAGTACTTC
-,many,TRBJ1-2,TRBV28,CASSSPHGYTF,TGTGCCAGCAGTTCCCCCCATGGCTACACCTTC
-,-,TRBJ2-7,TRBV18,CASSSSQGTTYEQYF,TGTGCCAGCTCATCGTCACAGGGAACTACCTACGAGCAGTACTTC
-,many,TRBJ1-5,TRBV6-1,CASRRGRDQPQHF,TGTGCCAGCAGGAGGGGCAGGGATCAGCCCCAGCATTTT
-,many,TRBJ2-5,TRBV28,CASSLVTELMTQYF,TGTGCCAGCAGTTTGGTGACGGAACTGATGACCCAGTACTTC
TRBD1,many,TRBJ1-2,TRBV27,CASSSTGTGGGYTF,TGTGCCAGCAGTTCAACCGGGACAGGAGGTGGCTACACCTTC
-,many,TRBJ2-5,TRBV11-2,CASSQNGAGETQYF,TGTGCCAGCAGCCAAAACGGGGCGGGAGAGACCCAGTACTTC
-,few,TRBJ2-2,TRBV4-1,CASSQEARFLTGELFF,TGCGCCAGCAGCCAAGAGGCCCGCTTCCTCACCGGGGAGCTGTTTTTT
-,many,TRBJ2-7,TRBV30,CAWSVDTYEQYF,TGTGCCTGGAGTGTGGATACCTACGAGCAGTACTTC
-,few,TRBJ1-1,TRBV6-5,CASSYSGGMGAEAFF,TGTGCCAGCAGTTACTCTGGGGGGATGGGCGCTGAAGCTTTCTTT
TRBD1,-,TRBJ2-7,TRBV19,CASSRQGPHEQYF,TGTGCCAGTAGTAGACAGGGCCCCCACGAGCAGTACTTC
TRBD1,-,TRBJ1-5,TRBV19,CASSPGGLYNQPQHF,TGTGCCAGTAGTCCAGGGGGTCTGTACAATCAGCCCCAGCATTTT
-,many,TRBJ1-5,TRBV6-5,CASSYLQGDQPQHF,TGTGCCAGCAGTTATCTACAGGGCGATCAGCCCCAGCATTTT
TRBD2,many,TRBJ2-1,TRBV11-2,CASSPGGLAAPAGEQFF,TGTGCCAGCAGCCCGGGGGGGCTAGCGGCCCCCGCAGGTGAGCAGTTCTTC
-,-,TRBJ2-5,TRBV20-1,CSARLLVAGRQKTQYF,TGCAGTGCTAGACTGTTAGTGGCAGGGCGGCAAAAGACCCAGTACTTC
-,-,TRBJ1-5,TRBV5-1,CASLPGTPNSNQPQHF,TGCGCCAGCTTACCCGGGACACCAAATAGCAATCAGCCCCAGCATTTT
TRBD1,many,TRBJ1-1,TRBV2,CASSVDRGSEAFF,TGTGCCAGCAGTGTCGACAGGGGGAGTGAAGCTTTCTTT
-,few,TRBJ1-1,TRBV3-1,CASSLTGLPNTEAFF,TGTGCCAGCAGCCTAACAGGGCTACCGAACACTGAAGCTTTCTTT
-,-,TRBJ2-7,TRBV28,CASRLWWESYEQYF,TGTGCCAGCCGCCTATGGTGGGAGTCTTACGAGCAGTACTTC
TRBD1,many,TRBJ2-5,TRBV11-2,CASSYPGQVTGSQYF,TGTGCCAGCAGCTACCCTGGACAGGTCACCGGGTCCCAGTACTTC
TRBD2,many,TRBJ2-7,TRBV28,CASSLSHPRTSGADYEQYF,TGTGCCAGCAGTTTGTCCCACCCTAGGACTAGCGGGGCCGATTACGAGCAGTACTTC
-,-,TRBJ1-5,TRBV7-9,CASSFWAGTSNQPQHF,TGTGCCAGCAGCTTTTGGGCAGGGACTAGCAATCAGCCCCAGCATTTT
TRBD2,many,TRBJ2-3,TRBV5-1,CASSLGTSRDTQYF,TGCGCCAGCAGTCTAGGGACTAGCCGAGATACGCAGTATTTT
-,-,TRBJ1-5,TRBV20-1,CSASKGDRDQPQHF,TGCAGTGCTAGCAAGGGGGATAGGGATCAGCCCCAGCATTTT
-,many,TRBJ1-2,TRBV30,CAWTNRDPYNYGYTF,TGTGCCTGGACCAACCGGGACCCGTATAACTATGGCTACACCTTC
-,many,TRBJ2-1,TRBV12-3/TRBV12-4,CASSLNGNEQFF,TGTGCCAGCAGTCTTAACGGCAATGAGCAGTTCTTC
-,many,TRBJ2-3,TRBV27,CASSPRVSDTQYF,TGTGCCAGCAGTCCCCGGGTTTCAGATACGCAGTATTTT
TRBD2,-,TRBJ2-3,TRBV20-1,CSADEAGATDTQYF,TGCAGTGCTGACGAAGCGGGAGCCACAGATACGCAGTATTTT
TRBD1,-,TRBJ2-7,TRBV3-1,CASSHTSAGQGYYEQYF,TGTGCCAGCAGCCATACGTCCGCGGGACAGGGTTACTACGAGCAGTACTTC
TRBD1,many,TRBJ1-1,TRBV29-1,CSASGTGGVGTEAFF,TGCAGTGCCTCCGGGACAGGGGGTGTTGGCACTGAAGCTTTCTTT
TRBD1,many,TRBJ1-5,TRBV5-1,CASSEGQGMSQPQHF,TGCGCCAGCAGTGAGGGACAGGGGATGTCTCAGCCCCAGCATTTT
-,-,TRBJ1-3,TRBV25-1,CASSDRGWGNTIYF,TGTGCCAGCAGTGATAGGGGTTGGGGAAACACCATATATTTT
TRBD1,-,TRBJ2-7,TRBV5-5,CASSGRDRGAYEQYF,TGTGCCAGCAGCGGGAGGGACAGGGGGGCGTACGAGCAGTACTTC
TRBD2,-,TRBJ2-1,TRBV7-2,CASSLRLALGNEQFF,TGTGCCAGCAGCTTAAGACTAGCCCTAGGGAATGAGCAGTTCTTC
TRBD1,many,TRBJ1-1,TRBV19,CASSTIRPGQGASEAFF,TGTGCCAGTAGTACCATACGACCGGGACAGGGGGCCTCTGAAGCTTTCTTT
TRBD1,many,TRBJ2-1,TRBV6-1,CATSYLDRANEQFF,TGTGCCACCTCATACTTGGACAGGGCGAATGAGCAGTTCTTC
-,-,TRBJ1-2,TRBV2,CASRETGYTF,TGTGCCAGCAGGGAGACAGGCTACACCTTC
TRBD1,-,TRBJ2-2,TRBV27,CASSFEVWTGGTGELFF,TGTGCCAGCAGTTTTGAGGTTTGGACAGGGGGTACCGGGGAGCTGTTTTTT
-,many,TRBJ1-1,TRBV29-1,CSVARGASTEAFF,TGCAGCGTTGCGAGGGGGGCGAGCACTGAAGCTTTCTTT
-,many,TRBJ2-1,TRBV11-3,CASSLIGGGSGIEQFF,TGTGCCAGCAGCTTGATCGGGGGTGGATCGGGAATTGAGCAGTTCTTC
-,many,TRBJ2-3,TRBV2,CASSQGSSTDTQYF,TGTGCCAGCAGTCAGGGCTCTAGCACAGATACGCAGTATTTT
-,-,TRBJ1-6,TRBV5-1,CASSGGGDLSPLHF,TGCGCCAGCAGCGGCGGGGGTGACTTATCACCCCTCCACTTT
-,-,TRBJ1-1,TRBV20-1,CSARGQYGPFF,TGCAGTGCAAGAGGACAGTATGGACCTTTCTTT
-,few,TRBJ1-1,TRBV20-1,CSAPTAGTEAFF,TGCAGTGCCCCAACAGCGGGGACTGAAGCTTTCTTT
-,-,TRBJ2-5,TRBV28,CASRIPGGTQETQYF,TGTGCCAGCAGGATTCCGGGCGGCACCCAAGAGACCCAGTACTTC
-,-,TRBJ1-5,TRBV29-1,CSVVFVQGDGQPQHF,TGCAGCGTTGTCTTCGTACAGGGCGACGGTCAGCCCCAGCATTTT
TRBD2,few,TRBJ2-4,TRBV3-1,CASSPPLWLAGLGIQYF,TGTGCCAGCAGCCCTCCTCTTTGGTTAGCGGGACTGGGCATTCAGTACTTC
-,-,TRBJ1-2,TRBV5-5,CASSLWQGYGHTF,TGTGCCAGCAGCTTGTGGCAGGGCTATGGCCACACCTTC
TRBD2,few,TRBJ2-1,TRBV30,CAWSVSSGSHNEQFF,TGTGCCTGGAGTGTATCTAGCGGGAGCCACAATGAGCAGTTCTTC
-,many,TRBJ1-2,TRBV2,CASSFSAAVNYGYTF,TGTGCCAGCAGTTTTTCCGCGGCGGTGAACTATGGCTACACCTTC
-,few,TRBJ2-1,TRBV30,CAWGPGHNEQFF,TGTGCCTGGGGTCCGGGGCACAATGAGCAGTTCTTC
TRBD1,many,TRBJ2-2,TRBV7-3,CASSLTLDRAIAGELFF,TGTGCCAGCAGCTTAACGTTGGACAGGGCCATCGCCGGGGAGCTGTTTTTT
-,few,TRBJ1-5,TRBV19,CASNPGGADNQPQHF,TGTGCCAGTAATCCCGGAGGGGCAGACAATCAGCCCCAGCATTTT
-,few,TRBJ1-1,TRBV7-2,CASSFQTGLDTEAFF,TGTGCCAGCAGCTTCCAGACAGGATTGGACACTGAAGCTTTCTTT
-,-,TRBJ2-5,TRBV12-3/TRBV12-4,CASSTDLARETQYF,TGTGCCAGCAGTACTGATTTAGCGCGAGAGACCCAGTACTTC
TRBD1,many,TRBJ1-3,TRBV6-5,CASSSKGQGGAGNTIYF,TGTGCCAGCAGTTCCAAAGGACAGGGCGGAGCTGGAAACACCATATATTTT